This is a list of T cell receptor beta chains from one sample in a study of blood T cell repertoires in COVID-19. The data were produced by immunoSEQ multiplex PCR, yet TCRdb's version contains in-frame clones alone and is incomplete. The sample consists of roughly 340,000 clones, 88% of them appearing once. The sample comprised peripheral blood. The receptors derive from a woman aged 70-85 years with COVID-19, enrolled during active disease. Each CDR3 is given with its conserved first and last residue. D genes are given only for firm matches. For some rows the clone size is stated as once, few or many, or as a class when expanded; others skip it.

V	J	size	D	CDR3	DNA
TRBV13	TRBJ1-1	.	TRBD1	CASSPDRGRDTEAFF	TGTGCCAGCAGCCCCGACAGGGGGCGAGACACTGAAGCTTTCTTT
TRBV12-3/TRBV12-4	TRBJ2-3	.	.	CASSPSTDTQYF	TGTGCCAGCAGTCCTAGCACAGATACGCAGTATTTT
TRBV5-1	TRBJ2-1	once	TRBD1	CASSLAGQGGNEQFF	TGCGCCAGCAGCTTGGCCGGACAGGGGGGCAATGAGCAGTTCTTC
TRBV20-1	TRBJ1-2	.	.	CSASVLYGYTF	TGCAGTGCTAGCGTTCTCTATGGCTACACCTTC
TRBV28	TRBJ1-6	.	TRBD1	CASSRDPGQGSPLHF	TGTGCCAGTAGTAGGGATCCGGGACAGGGTTCACCCCTCCACTTT
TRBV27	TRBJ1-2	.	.	CASSLQGVGGYTF	TGTGCCAGCAGTTTACAGGGCGTCGGTGGCTACACCTTC
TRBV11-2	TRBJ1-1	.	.	CASSPRGSEAFF	TGTGCCAGCAGCCCCCGCGGCTCTGAAGCTTTCTTT
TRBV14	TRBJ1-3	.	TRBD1	CASTNRQGTASGNTIYF	TGTGCCAGCACCAATAGACAGGGGACGGCCTCTGGAAACACCATATATTTT
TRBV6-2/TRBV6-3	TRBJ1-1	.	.	CASSYGGRTEAFF	TGTGCCAGCAGTTACGGGGGCCGGACTGAAGCTTTCTTT
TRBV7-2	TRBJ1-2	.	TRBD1	CASSTPGTGGYGYTF	TGTGCCAGCAGCACTCCGGGAACAGGGGGCTATGGCTACACCTTC
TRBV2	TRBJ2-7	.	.	CASSEGQRGRYF	TGTGCCAGCAGTGAAGGACAGCGCGGCCGGTACTTC
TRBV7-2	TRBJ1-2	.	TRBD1	CASSLVPPSGQGYYGYTF	TGTGCCAGCAGCTTAGTCCCACCTTCGGGACAGGGGTACTATGGCTACACCTTC
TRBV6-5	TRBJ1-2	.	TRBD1	CASKAGQGARYGYTF	TGTGCCAGCAAGGCAGGACAGGGGGCGAGATATGGCTACACCTTC
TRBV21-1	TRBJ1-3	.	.	CASSKELTGAPQSHSGNTIYF	TGTGCCAGCAGCAAAGAACTGACAGGGGCCCCGCAATCGCACTCTGGAAACACCATATATTTT
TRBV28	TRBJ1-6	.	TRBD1	CASSRGQGNNSPLHF	TGTGCCAGCAGCCGTGGACAGGGGAATAATTCACCCCTCCACTTT
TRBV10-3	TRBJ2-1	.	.	CAIYKGGIGEQFF	TGTGCCATCTACAAGGGAGGAATCGGAGAGCAGTTCTTC
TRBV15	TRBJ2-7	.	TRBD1	CATRTTGGPYEQYF	TGTGCCACCAGAACCACAGGGGGCCCCTACGAGCAGTACTTC
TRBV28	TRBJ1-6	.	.	CASSPSEVPTGALHF	TGTGCCAGCAGCCCCTCTGAGGTCCCAACGGGAGCCCTCCACTTT
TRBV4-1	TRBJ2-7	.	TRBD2	CASSQVLAGAYEQYF	TGCGCCAGCAGCCAAGTTCTAGCGGGGGCATACGAGCAGTACTTC
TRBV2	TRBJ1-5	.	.	CASSVSTGTNQPQHF	TGTGCCAGCAGCGTTTCCACAGGAACGAATCAGCCCCAGCATTTT
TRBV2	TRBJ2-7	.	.	CASSDRMGYEQYF	TGTGCCAGCAGTGACAGGATGGGCTACGAGCAGTACTTC
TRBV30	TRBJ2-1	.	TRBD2	CAWEIAGGRSEQFF	TGTGCCTGGGAAATAGCGGGGGGGCGGAGTGAGCAGTTCTTC
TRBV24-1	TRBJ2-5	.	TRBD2	CATSDTAPGLMPQETQYF	TGTGCCACCAGTGATACGGCTCCGGGACTAATGCCCCAAGAGACCCAGTACTTC
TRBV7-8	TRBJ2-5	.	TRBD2	CASIPAGGYQETQYF	TGTGCCAGCATCCCAGCGGGAGGGTACCAAGAGACCCAGTACTTC
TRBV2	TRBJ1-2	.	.	CASSPTLDISYGYTF	TGTGCCAGCAGCCCCACTCTGGACATATCCTATGGCTACACCTTC
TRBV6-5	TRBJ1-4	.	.	CASRDRQPNEKLFF	TGTGCCAGCAGGGATCGACAGCCTAATGAAAAACTGTTTTTT
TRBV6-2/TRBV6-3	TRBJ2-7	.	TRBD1	CASSSGTGFDEQYF	TGTGCCAGCAGTTCCGGGACAGGGTTCGACGAGCAGTACTTC
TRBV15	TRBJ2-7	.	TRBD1	CATSHGTGPYEQYF	TGTGCCACCAGCCACGGGACAGGTCCCTACGAGCAGTACTTC
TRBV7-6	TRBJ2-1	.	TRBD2	CASSRTSGGAREQFF	TGTGCCAGCAGTCGGACTAGCGGGGGGGCGAGAGAGCAGTTCTTC
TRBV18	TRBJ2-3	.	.	CASSPHHPGNTDTQYF	TGTGCCAGCTCACCCCATCACCCAGGGAACACAGATACGCAGTATTTT
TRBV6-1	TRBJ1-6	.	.	CASSESRAGGRRHSPLHF	TGTGCCAGCAGTGAAAGCCGGGCTGGGGGGAGGCGGCATTCACCCCTCCACTTT
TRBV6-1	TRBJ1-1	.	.	CASSEAHLGEAFF	TGTGCCAGCAGTGAAGCCCACCTCGGGGAAGCTTTCTTT
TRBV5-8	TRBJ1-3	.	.	CASSLGVRGFVGNTIYF	TGTGCCAGCAGCTTGGGGGTCCGAGGGTTCGTCGGAAACACCATATATTTT